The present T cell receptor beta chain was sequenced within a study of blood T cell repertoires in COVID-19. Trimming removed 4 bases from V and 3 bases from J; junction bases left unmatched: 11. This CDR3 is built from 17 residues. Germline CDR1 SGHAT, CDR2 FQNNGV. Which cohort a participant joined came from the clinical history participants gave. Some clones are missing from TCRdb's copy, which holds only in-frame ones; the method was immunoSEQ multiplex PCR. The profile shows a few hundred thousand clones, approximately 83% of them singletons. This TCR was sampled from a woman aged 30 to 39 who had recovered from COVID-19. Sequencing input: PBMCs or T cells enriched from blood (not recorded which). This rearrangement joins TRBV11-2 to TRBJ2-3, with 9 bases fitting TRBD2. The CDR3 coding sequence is TGTGCCAGCAGCTCCTCTGGGAGCGGGAGGTTGACAGATACGCAGTATTTT. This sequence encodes CASSSSGSGRLTDTQYF.